These 3 T cell receptor beta chains originate from one sample sequenced in a study of blood T cell repertoires in COVID-19. Only in-frame clones appear in the TCRdb table, and some are missing; sequencing was by immunoSEQ multiplex PCR. Of tens of thousands of clones listed, roughly 86% were seen once; the top ten hold 16%. The specimen was peripheral blood. These receptors originate from a man in his fifties or sixties with active or convalescent COVID-19.

The chain joins TRBV7-2 to TRBJ2-2; D perhaps matches TRBD2 (6 bases). The CDR3 length is 13 residues. V lost 5 bases, J lost 4 bases, and 8 bases lay in between. In germline, CDR1 is SGHTA, CDR2 FQGNSA. The CDR3 sequence: CASSRGGTGELFF. The CDR3 coding sequence is TGTGCCAGCAGCCGGGGAGGCACCGGGGAGCTGTTTTTT.

The J gene is TRBJ1-4, the V gene TRBV18, with D hard to call. The V gene's germline CDR1 is KGHSH and CDR2 LQKENI. The CDR3 has 16 amino acids. The V gene lost 5 bases and the J gene lost 0 bases, with 13 bases spanning the gap. The CDR3 nucleotides read TGTGCCAGCTCAACTCTGACACTCCCAACTAATGAAAAACTGTTTTTT. Protein sequence: CASSTLTLPTNEKLFF.

This clone was seen a few times. This chain joins TRBV7-9 and TRBJ1-1; possibly TRBD1 for D (6 bases). Deletions cut 5 bases from V and 1 base from J, with 17 bases between. Germline V lookup: CDR1 SEHNR, CDR2 FQNEAQ (reference sequence). The CDR3 consists of 16 residues. In DNA form, the CDR3 reads TGTGCCAGCAGCCCCCCGGCCGGACAGAAGAACACTGAAGCTTTCTTT. Its protein product is CASSPPAGQKNTEAFF.